One and the same sample provided the 8 T cell receptor beta chains below, sequenced in a study of technical replicates of blood from several donors. The method was immunoSEQ multiplex PCR; TCRdb's version includes in-frame clones alone and lacks a portion of them. This table has around 83,000 clones, more than 80% appearing once. Sequencing was performed on T cells isolated from PBMCs. All receptors come from a human donor in good health.

The chain combines TRBV28 with TRBJ1-1; a possible D gene is TRBD1 (6 bases). CDR3 size: 15 residues. V lost 4 bases and J 0 bases, leaving 12 bases between the germline ends. CDR1 MDHEN and CDR2 SYDVKM come from the germline V gene. As DNA, the CDR3 is TGTGCCAGCAGTTCGCCGGGACAAATGAACACTGAAGCTTTCTTT. Its protein product is CASSSPGQMNTEAFF.

This chain joins TRBV10-2 and TRBJ2-1; 11 bases fit TRBD2. This CDR3 is 16 amino acids long. The germline V gene encodes CDR1 WSHSY and CDR2 SAAADI. With V trimmed by 7 bases and J by 0 bases, 5 bases remained unmatched. CDR3 amino acids: CASTGLAGNSYNEQFF. CDR3 coding DNA: TGCGCCAGCACCGGACTAGCGGGTAACTCCTACAATGAGCAGTTCTTC.

Comments on this clone: This same CDR3 is encoded by further DNA sequences in the sample. The chain is built from TRBV19 and TRBJ1-4, with 7 bases aligning to TRBD1. V was clipped by 4 bases and J by 6 bases; unmatched bases: 2. The CDR3 loop spans 13 amino acids. CDR1 LNHDA and CDR2 SQIVND come from the germline V gene (reference sequence). The CDR3 DNA follows: TGTGCCAGTAGTACCGGGACAGATGAAAAACTGTTTTTT. Encoded protein: CASSTGTDEKLFF.

V usage is TRBV5-1 and J usage is TRBJ2-2; 9 nucleotides agree with TRBD1. The V and J ends lost 7 bases and 4 bases, in that order; junction bases with no gene match: 8. Per the germline V gene, CDR1 is SGHRS and CDR2 is YFSETQ. The CDR3 sequence is 15 residues long. CDR3 DNA sequence: TGCGCCAGCGGTTTCGGGACAGGGCCCACCGGGGAGCTGTTTTTT. It specifies CASGFGTGPTGELFF.

V gene TRBV7-8 combines with J gene TRBJ1-2, with D possibly matching TRBD1 (5 bases). Germline CDR1 and CDR2: SGHVS and FQNEAQ. V was pared by 1 base and J by 4 bases, with 16 bases between. This CDR3 is 16 amino acids long. The CDR3 DNA sequence: TGTGCCAGCAGCTTAGGGTTGGTAGGGGTCAGCTATGGCTACACCTTC. Its translation: CASSLGLVGVSYGYTF.

In this sample, this clone turned up once. The chain has TRBV5-1 and TRBJ1-1; D is possibly TRBD1 (6 bases). The V end lost 2 bases, the J end lost 4 bases, and 18 bases lay between the germline ends. Germline V lookup: CDR1 SGHRS, CDR2 YFSETQ. CDR3 length equals 16 residues. This CDR3 reads CASSFNLLQGSTEAFF. The CDR3 nucleotides read TGCGCCAGCAGCTTTAACTTGTTACAGGGAAGCACTGAAGCTTTCTTT.

This chain uses TRBV29-1 with TRBJ1-2; 10 bases map to TRBD1. The CDR3 runs 14 residues. Germline CDR1 reads SQVTM; CDR2 reads ANQGSEA. J gave up 2 bases and V 6 bases, and 6 bases lay outside the gene matches. CDR3 loop: CSVTGTGVNYGYTF. CDR3 nucleotides: TGCAGCGTCACGGGGACAGGGGTGAACTATGGCTACACCTTC.

The chain is built from TRBV5-1 and TRBJ1-4; 7 nucleotides align to TRBD1. The CDR3 totals 14 residues. Germline V CDR1 and CDR2: SGHRS, YFSETQ. V trimming: 2 bases; J trimming: 8 bases; junction bases outside the gene matches: 6. CDR3 loop: CASSLGTEEEKLFF. Written as DNA, the CDR3 is TGCGCCAGCAGCTTAGGGACAGAGGAGGAAAAACTGTTTTTT.